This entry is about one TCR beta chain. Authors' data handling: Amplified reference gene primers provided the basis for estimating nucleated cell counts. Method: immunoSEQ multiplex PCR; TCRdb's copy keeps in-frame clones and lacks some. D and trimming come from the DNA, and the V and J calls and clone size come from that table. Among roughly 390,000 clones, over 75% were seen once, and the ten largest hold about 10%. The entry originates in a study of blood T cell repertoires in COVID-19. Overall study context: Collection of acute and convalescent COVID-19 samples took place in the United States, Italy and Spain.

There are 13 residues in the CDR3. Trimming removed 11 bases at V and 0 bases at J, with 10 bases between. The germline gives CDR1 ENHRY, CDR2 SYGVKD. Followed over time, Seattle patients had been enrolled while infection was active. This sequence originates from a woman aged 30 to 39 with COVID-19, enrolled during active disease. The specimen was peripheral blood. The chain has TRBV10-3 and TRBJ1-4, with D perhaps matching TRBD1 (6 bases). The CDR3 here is CAAAGATNEKLFF. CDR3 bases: TGTGCCGCCGCAGGGGCAACTAATGAAAAACTGTTTTTT.